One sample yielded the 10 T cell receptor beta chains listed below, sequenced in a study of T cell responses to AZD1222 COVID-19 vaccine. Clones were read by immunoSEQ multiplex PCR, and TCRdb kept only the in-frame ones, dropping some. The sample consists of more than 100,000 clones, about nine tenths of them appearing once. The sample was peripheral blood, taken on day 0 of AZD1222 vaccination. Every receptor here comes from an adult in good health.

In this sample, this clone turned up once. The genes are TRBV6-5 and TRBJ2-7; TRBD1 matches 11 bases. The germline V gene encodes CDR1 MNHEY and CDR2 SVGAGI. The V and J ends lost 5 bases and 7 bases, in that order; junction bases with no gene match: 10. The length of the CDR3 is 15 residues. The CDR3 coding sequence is TGTGCCAGCAGTCCCCGGGACAGGGGGATGGTGGAGCAGTACTTC. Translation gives CASSPRDRGMVEQYF.

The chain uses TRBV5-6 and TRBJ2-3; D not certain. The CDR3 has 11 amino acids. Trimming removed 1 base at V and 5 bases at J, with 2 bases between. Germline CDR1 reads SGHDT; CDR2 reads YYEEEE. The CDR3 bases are TGTGCCAGCAGCTTGAGAGATACGCAGTATTTT. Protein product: CASSLRDTQYF.

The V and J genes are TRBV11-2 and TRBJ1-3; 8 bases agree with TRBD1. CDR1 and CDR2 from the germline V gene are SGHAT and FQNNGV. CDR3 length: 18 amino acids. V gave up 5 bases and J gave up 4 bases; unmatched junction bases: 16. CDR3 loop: CASSPWQGAILWGNTIYF. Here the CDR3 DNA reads TGTGCCAGCAGCCCATGGCAGGGGGCGATCCTATGGGGAAACACCATATATTTT.

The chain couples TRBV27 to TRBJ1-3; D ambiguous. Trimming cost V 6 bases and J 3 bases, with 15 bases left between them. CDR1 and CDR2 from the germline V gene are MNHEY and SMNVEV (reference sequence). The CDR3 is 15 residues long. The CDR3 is CASSLMSGRGNTIYF. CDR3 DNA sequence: TGTGCCAGCAGCCTTATGTCGGGCCGTGGAAACACCATATATTTT.

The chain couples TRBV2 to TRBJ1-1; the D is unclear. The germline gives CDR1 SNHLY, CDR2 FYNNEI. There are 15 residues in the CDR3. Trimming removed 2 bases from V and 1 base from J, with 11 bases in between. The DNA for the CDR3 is TGTGCCAGCAGTGAACGGCCGGTAGGGAACACTGAAGCTTTCTTT. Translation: CASSERPVGNTEAFF.

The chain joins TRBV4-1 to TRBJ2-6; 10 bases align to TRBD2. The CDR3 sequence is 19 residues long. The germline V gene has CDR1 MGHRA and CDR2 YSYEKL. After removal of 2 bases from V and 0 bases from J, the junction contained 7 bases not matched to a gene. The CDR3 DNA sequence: TGCGCCAGCAGCCAAACCGGACTAGCGGACCCCTCTGGGGCCAACGTCCTGACTTTC. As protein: CASSQTGLADPSGANVLTF.

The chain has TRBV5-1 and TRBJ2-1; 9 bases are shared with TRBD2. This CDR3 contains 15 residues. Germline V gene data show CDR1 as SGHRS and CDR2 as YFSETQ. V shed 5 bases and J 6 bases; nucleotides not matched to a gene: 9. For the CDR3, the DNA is TGCGCCAGCAGAACGGGACTAGCCTTTGGCAATGAGCAGTTCTTC. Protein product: CASRTGLAFGNEQFF.

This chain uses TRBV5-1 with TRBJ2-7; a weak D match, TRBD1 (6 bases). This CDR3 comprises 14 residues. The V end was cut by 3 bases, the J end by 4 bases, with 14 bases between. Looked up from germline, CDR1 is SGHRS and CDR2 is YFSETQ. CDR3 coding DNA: TGCGCCAGCAGCTCTCAACAGGGCATGTACGAGCAGTACTTC. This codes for CASSSQQGMYEQYF. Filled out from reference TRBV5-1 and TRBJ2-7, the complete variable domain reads KAGVTQTPRYLIKTRGQQVTLSCSPISGHRSVSWYQQTPGQGLQFLFEYFSETQRNKGNFPGRFSGRQFSNSRSEMNVSTLELGDSALYLCASSSQQGMYEQYFGPGTRLTVT.

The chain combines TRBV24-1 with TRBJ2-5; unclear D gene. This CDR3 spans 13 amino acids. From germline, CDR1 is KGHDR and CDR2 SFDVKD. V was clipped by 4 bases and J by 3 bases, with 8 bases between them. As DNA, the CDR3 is TGTGCCACCAGTGAACCTCCAGAAGAGACCCAGTACTTC. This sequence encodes CATSEPPEETQYF.

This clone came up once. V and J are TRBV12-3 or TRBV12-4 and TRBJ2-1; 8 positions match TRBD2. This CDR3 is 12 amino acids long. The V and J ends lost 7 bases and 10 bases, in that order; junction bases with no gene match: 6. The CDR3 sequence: CASITSGSEQFF. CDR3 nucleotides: TGTGCCAGCATTACTAGCGGTTCCGAGCAGTTCTTC.